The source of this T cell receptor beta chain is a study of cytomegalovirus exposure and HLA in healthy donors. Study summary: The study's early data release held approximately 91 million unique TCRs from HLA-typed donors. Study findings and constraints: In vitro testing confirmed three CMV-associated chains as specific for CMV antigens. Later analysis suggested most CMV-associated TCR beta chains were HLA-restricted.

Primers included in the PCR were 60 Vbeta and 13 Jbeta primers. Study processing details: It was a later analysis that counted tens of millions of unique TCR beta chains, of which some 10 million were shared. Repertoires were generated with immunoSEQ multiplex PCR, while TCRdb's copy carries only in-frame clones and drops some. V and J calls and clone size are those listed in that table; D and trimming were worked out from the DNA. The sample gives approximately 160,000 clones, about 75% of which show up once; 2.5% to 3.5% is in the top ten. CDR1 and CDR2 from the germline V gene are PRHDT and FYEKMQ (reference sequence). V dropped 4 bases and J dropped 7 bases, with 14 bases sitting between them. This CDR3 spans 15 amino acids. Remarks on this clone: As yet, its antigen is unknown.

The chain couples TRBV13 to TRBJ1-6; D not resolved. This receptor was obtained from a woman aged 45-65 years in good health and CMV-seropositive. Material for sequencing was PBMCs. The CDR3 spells CASSSRSGFNSPLHF. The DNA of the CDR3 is TGTGCCAGCAGCTCCCGGAGCGGCTTCAATTCACCCCTCCACTTT.